One sample yielded the 8 T cell receptor beta chains listed below, sequenced in a study of shared clonotypes between healthy human individuals. Clones were read by immunoSEQ multiplex PCR, and TCRdb kept only the in-frame ones, dropping some. The data show about 1 million clones, roughly 74% seen once. The source material was memory CD4+ T cells from PBMCs. Regarding subset: CD45RA-negative fraction. The receptors were sampled from a man aged 18 to 29 in good health. Some clones in this sample may be carry-over from other donors' samples.

This chain uses TRBV23-1 with TRBJ2-3, with D possibly matching TRBD2 (6 bases). TRBV23-1 is labeled an ORF, and its function is uncertain. CDR3 length: 19 amino acids. Trimming removed 1 base from V and 3 bases from J, with 23 bases in between. The CDR3 bases are TGCGCCAGCAGTCAATTTATGGTTTTGGGGGGAAGGACGACAGATACGCAGTATTTT. Translated: CASSQFMVLGGRTTDTQYF.

This clone was counted between two and nine times. This specimen includes other DNA sequences encoding the same CDR3. The chain links TRBV6-5 to TRBJ2-7, with TRBD1 matching over 8 bases. Per germline, CDR1 MNHEY and CDR2 SVGAGI. The CDR3 length is 14 residues. V was clipped by 6 bases and J by 4 bases; unmatched bases: 8. As DNA, the CDR3 is TGTGCCAGCAGACGTGGACAGGGAGGATACGAGCAGTACTTC. Protein: CASRRGQGGYEQYF.

The chain recombines TRBV30 with TRBJ1-2, with TRBD1 as a possible D gene (6 bases). The V and J ends lost 1 base and 6 bases respectively, with 6 bases between them. Germline CDR1 reads GTSNPN; CDR2 reads SVGIG (reference sequence). The CDR3 has 11 residues. The CDR3: CAWSAGDGYTF. DNA of the CDR3: TGTGCCTGGAGTGCAGGGGATGGCTACACCTTC.

V usage is TRBV4-1 and J usage is TRBJ2-3, with D perhaps TRBD2 (5 bases). The V gene lost 4 bases and the J gene lost 4 bases, with 9 bases spanning the gap. CDR1 and CDR2 (germline): MGHRA, YSYEKL. There are 13 residues in the CDR3. The CDR3 DNA is TGCGCCAGCAGCCCTCACGGGGCAGATACGCAGTATTTT. It specifies CASSPHGADTQYF.

The chain has TRBV2 and TRBJ1-5; possible D gene TRBD1, 5 bases. From germline, CDR1 is SNHLY and CDR2 FYNNEI. The CDR3 loop spans 20 amino acids. The V end was cut by 6 bases, the J end by 0 bases, with 27 bases between. CDR3 region: CASSLPRGGRVGYSNQPQHF. The CDR3 coding sequence is TGTGCCAGCAGCCTTCCGAGGGGTGGCAGGGTGGGTTATAGCAATCAGCCCCAGCATTTT.

V gene TRBV6-1 combines with J gene TRBJ1-1; 9 bases are shared with TRBD1. This CDR3 is built from 15 residues. Germline assignment: CDR1 MNHNS and CDR2 SASEGT. Trimming removed 4 bases from V and 0 bases from J; junction bases left unmatched: 3. CDR3 coding DNA: TGTGCCAGCAGTGCGGGGACAGGGATGAACACTGAAGCTTTCTTT. The encoded protein is CASSAGTGMNTEAFF.

The chain uses TRBV7-8 and TRBJ2-7, with D unclear. The length of the CDR3 is 11 residues. Germline values: CDR1 SGHVS, CDR2 FQNEAQ. With 3 bases removed from V and 4 bases from J, the gap between germline ends came to 4 bases. For the CDR3, the DNA is TGTGCCAGCAGCTTGTTATACGAGCAGTACTTC. This encodes CASSLLYEQYF.

The chain carries TRBV30 and TRBJ2-3; unclear D gene. Germline values: CDR1 GTSNPN, CDR2 SVGIG (reference sequence). Trimming took off 0 bases at V and 4 bases at J, with 8 bases between the two ends. This CDR3 is built from 13 residues. The CDR3 DNA sequence: TGTGCCTGGAGTGTTCTTTCTGCAGATACGCAGTATTTT. Residues: CAWSVLSADTQYF.